The 17 T cell receptor beta chains reported below all come from one sample, sequenced in a study of T cell changes during pregnancy in multiple sclerosis. The data were produced by immunoSEQ multiplex PCR, yet TCRdb's version contains in-frame clones alone and is incomplete. The data contain tens of thousands of clones, just over 90% of them singletons. The sequencing used peripheral blood, collected in the second trimester of pregnancy. These receptors came from a female donor with multiple sclerosis, enrolled in a pregnancy study.

The chain has TRBV19 and TRBJ1-5; D not resolved. The CDR3 is 13 amino acids. The V and J ends lost 1 base and 6 bases respectively, with 7 bases between them. CDR1 and CDR2 from the germline V gene are LNHDA and SQIVND (reference sequence). The DNA of the CDR3 is TGTGCCAGTAGTATAGCCCTAAGTCAGCCCCAGCATTTT. This encodes CASSIALSQPQHF.

This rearrangement joins TRBV27 to TRBJ1-2; 11 positions agree with TRBD1. The CDR3 loop spans 13 amino acids. Losses at the gene ends were 5 bases for V and 8 bases for J; bases not matched to a gene: 4. Germline CDR1 MNHEY, CDR2 SMNVEV (reference sequence). The CDR3 bases are TGTGCCAGCAGTGCGGACAGGGGGCGAGGCTACACCTTC. It specifies CASSADRGRGYTF.

This clone was seen a few times. The CDR3: CASSAKGQGSYEQYF. For the CDR3, the DNA is TGTGCCAGCAGCGCGAAGGGACAGGGGTCCTACGAGCAGTACTTC. The rearrangement joins TRBV7-9 to TRBJ2-7, with TRBD1 matching over 10 bases. CDR3 length equals 15 residues. Trimming took 5 bases from V and 1 from J; bases not matched to a gene: 5. The V gene's germline CDR1 is SEHNR and CDR2 FQNEAQ (reference sequence).

The rearrangement uses TRBV18 and TRBJ2-1; maybe TRBD2 (5 bases). The ends were cut back, 3 bases at V and 5 bases at J, with 11 bases in the middle. Germline V gene data show CDR1 as KGHSH and CDR2 as LQKENI. CDR3 length: 14 residues. As DNA, the CDR3 is TGTGCCAGCTCACCGAGGGAGACAAACAATGAGCAGTTCTTC. This translates into CASSPRETNNEQFF.

J is TRBJ2-5 and V is TRBV12-5, with 10 bases lining up with TRBD1. V lost 1 base and J lost 7; bases outside the gene matches: 6. The CDR3 covers 15 residues. Germline CDR1 and CDR2: LGHNT and FRNRAP. CDR3 bases: TGTGCTAGTGGTTTGGCGACAGGGGGCGATGGGACCCAGTACTTC. This translates into CASGLATGGDGTQYF.

This chain links TRBV11-2 with TRBJ1-2; TRBD1 might be the D (6 bases). The V end was cut by 6 bases, the J end by 2 bases, with 16 bases between. This CDR3 has 15 amino acids. Per germline, CDR1 SGHAT and CDR2 FQNNGV. Here the CDR3 reads CASRNHGRGNYGYTF. CDR3 nucleotides: TGTGCCAGCAGAAACCACGGCAGGGGAAACTATGGCTACACCTTC.

The V gene is TRBV6-1, the J gene TRBJ1-4; D is possibly TRBD1 (5 bases). This CDR3 has 14 amino acids. Germline V gene data show CDR1 as MNHNS and CDR2 as SASEGT. V was shortened by 4 bases and J by 3 bases, with 9 bases between the two germline ends. The CDR3 coding sequence is TGTGCCAGCAGTGGACCCAGGGCTAATGAAAAACTGTTTTTT. Translated, it gives CASSGPRANEKLFF.

The chain recombines TRBV4-2 with TRBJ2-7, with TRBD1 matching over 9 bases. The germline CDR1 and CDR2 sequences are LGHNA and YNFKEQ. V gave up 4 bases and J gave up 4 bases; unmatched junction bases: 8. The length of the CDR3 is 15 residues. The DNA of the CDR3 is TGTGCCAGCAGCCCGTTACCGGGACAGGGATACGAGCAGTACTTC. It translates to CASSPLPGQGYEQYF.

The CDR3 DNA follows: TGTGCCAGCAGCGACAGGGGGCTCCGAGGGAGAGGTGGCTACACCTTC. Residues: CASSDRGLRGRGGYTF. The chain joins TRBV2 to TRBJ1-2, with TRBD1 matching 10 bases. This CDR3 has 16 residues. Germline V lookup: CDR1 SNHLY, CDR2 FYNNEI. Trimming cost V 6 bases and J 7 bases; bases outside gene matches: 14.

The chain combines TRBV19 with TRBJ1-5, with no clear D. The CDR3 contains 16 residues. Trimming pared 2 bases from V and 0 bases from J, leaving 11 bases between. In germline, CDR1 is LNHDA, CDR2 SQIVND (reference sequence). The CDR3 region has the DNA TGTGCCAGTAGTATATCGAGGCTTTATAGCAATCAGCCCCAGCATTTT. Residues: CASSISRLYSNQPQHF.

The V gene is TRBV11-3, the J gene TRBJ2-1; D gene uncertain. The CDR3 sequence is 12 residues long. The V gene's germline CDR1 is SGHNT and CDR2 YENEEA. Deletions cut 1 base from V and 10 bases from J, with 8 bases between. CDR3 protein: CASSLVSGEQFF. Here the CDR3 DNA reads TGTGCCAGCAGCTTAGTATCTGGCGAGCAGTTCTTC.

The chain is built from TRBV2 and TRBJ2-3; TRBD1 matches 7 bases. This CDR3 is 14 amino acids long. The trim removed 7 bases at V and 0 bases at J, leaving 4 bases unmatched. The germline CDR1 and CDR2 sequences are SNHLY and FYNNEI. The DNA for the CDR3 is TGTGCCAGCAATCGGGACAGAAGCACAGATACGCAGTATTTT. It codes for CASNRDRSTDTQYF.

This chain links TRBV28 with TRBJ1-3, with D maybe TRBD1 (6 bases). Germline CDR1 MDHEN, CDR2 SYDVKM. Trimming stripped 3 bases from V and 5 bases from J, with 8 bases between. The CDR3 totals 13 residues. The CDR3 here is CASSFQGRNTIYF. Written as DNA, the CDR3 is TGTGCCAGCAGTTTTCAGGGGAGAAACACCATATATTTT.

The rearrangement joins TRBV5-6 to TRBJ2-1; 8 bases match TRBD1. The CDR3 runs 16 residues. CDR1 and CDR2 from the germline V gene are SGHDT and YYEEEE. Trimming removed 3 bases from V and 0 bases from J; junction bases left unmatched: 5. CDR3 nucleotides: TGTGCCAGCAGCTCCACAGGGGGATCCTCCTACAATGAGCAGTTCTTC. Its protein is CASSSTGGSSYNEQFF.

The V gene is TRBV20-1, the J gene TRBJ2-3, with D uncertain. Looked up from germline, CDR1 is DFQATT and CDR2 is SNEGSKA (reference sequence). Trimming left V 5 bases short and J 0 bases short, with 3 bases between. This CDR3 comprises 11 residues. The CDR3 region has the DNA TGCAGTGCTGTAAGCACAGATACGCAGTATTTT. Translated: CSAVSTDTQYF.

The rearrangement links TRBV7-2 to TRBJ2-1; tentative D call: TRBD2 (5 bases). CDR1 is SGHTA and CDR2 is FQGNSA in the germline V gene. V shed 5 bases and J shed 13 bases, with 12 bases lying between them. There are 11 residues in the CDR3. This CDR3 is CASSRGLSQFF. CDR3 nucleotides: TGTGCCAGCAGCCGGGGATTGTCACAGTTCTTC.

The V call is TRBV6-5, the J call TRBJ2-3, with 7 positions matching TRBD2. The CDR3 is made up of 15 amino acids. Per germline, CDR1 MNHEY and CDR2 SVGAGI. The trim removed 6 bases at V and 1 base at J, leaving 7 bases unmatched. Here the CDR3 DNA reads TGTGCCAGCAGCCGAGCGGGGTGGGGCACAGATACGCAGTATTTT. Translating it yields CASSRAGWGTDTQYF.